One T cell receptor (beta chain) is described in this entry. Its antigen is still unknown. The data were obtained in a study of cytomegalovirus exposure and HLA in healthy donors. Vbeta (60) and Jbeta (13) primers were used in the PCR. Sequencing was performed with immunoSEQ multiplex PCR; in TCRdb, only in-frame clones are kept and a portion is missing. This sample has about 160,000 clones, with more than 75% found just once. Study-wide results and caveats: In the analysis, some V segments, TRBV6-2 and TRBV6-3 included, were excluded as indistinguishable. Listed as cytomegalovirus-associated were 164 TCR beta chains. V- and J-gene trimming of TCR beta was linked (in a later analysis) to a missense DCLRE1C variant.

Trimming took 7 bases from V and 2 from J; bases not matched to a gene: 15. The CDR3 has 17 residues. In germline, CDR1 is SGHTA, CDR2 FQGNSA. The V and J genes are TRBV7-2 and TRBJ2-7; 9 bases map to TRBD2. This TCR was recovered from a girl aged 10 to 17 in good health and CMV-seropositive. Sequencing was done on a sample of PBMCs. The CDR3 here is CASTPRHYGLAPYEQYF. DNA for the CDR3: TGTGCCAGCACCCCCCGCCACTACGGACTAGCGCCCTACGAGCAGTACTTC.